Below, one TCR beta chain is given with its context. The data were produced by immunoSEQ multiplex PCR, yet TCRdb's version contains in-frame clones alone and is incomplete. The profile shows about 350,000 clones, about 91% of them singletons. Losses at the gene ends were 4 bases for V and 3 bases for J; bases not matched to a gene: 5. Germline V gene lookup returns CDR1 SGHNT and CDR2 YYREEE (reference sequence). This CDR3 is built from 14 residues. The sample is drawn from a study of Ad26.COV2.S vaccination and SARS-CoV-2 variants. V usage is TRBV5-4 and J usage is TRBJ1-2; 8 bases line up with TRBD1. The sequencing used peripheral blood, collected after recovery from COVID-19. This TCR derives from a human donor who had recovered from COVID-19. CDR3 loop: CASSTQTGDYGYTF. The CDR3 bases are TGTGCCAGCAGCACGCAGACAGGGGACTATGGCTACACCTTC. The full variable domain, in which reference TRBV5-4 and TRBJ1-2 provide the parts outside the CDR3, is ETGVTQSPTHLIKTRGQQVTLRCSSQSGHNTVSWYQQALGQGPQFIFQYYREEENGRGNFPPRFSGLQFPNYSSELNVNALELDDSALYLCASSTQTGDYGYTFGSGTRLTVV.